A selection of T cell receptor beta chains follows, all from one sample in a study of lymphopenia after photon versus proton radiotherapy. Data came from immunoSEQ multiplex PCR; TCRdb stores just in-frame clones and leaves some out. The data hold 53,000 or so clones, with around four fifths observed a single time. Sequenced here: peripheral blood, sampled from a patient treated with photon-based radiotherapy. These receptors were obtained from a man over 45 with gastric cancer. The CDR3 runs from the conserved cysteine through the conserved F or W.

v_call: TRBV28; cdr3_aa: CATLGVAGVYNEQFF
v_call: TRBV27; cdr3_aa: CASSLDRTYEQYF
v_call: TRBV28; cdr3_aa: CASSLPGTGSYGYTF
v_call: TRBV5-4; cdr3_aa: CASSQGLAGGGVQETQYF
v_call: TRBV7-9; cdr3_aa: CASSPQTAPGDTF
v_call: TRBV9; cdr3_aa: CASSAGTLGNQPQHF
v_call: TRBV18; cdr3_aa: CASSPPALRTDTQYF
v_call: TRBV13; cdr3_aa: CASRPAPGANTGELFF
v_call: TRBV7-2; cdr3_aa: CASSPWDRGTNTEAFF
v_call: TRBV5-5; cdr3_aa: CASSSPGQGARETQYF
v_call: TRBV5-1; cdr3_aa: CASSLEMRSEAFF
v_call: TRBV7-6; cdr3_aa: CASSLDTYHTGTSGNTIYF
v_call: TRBV5-1; cdr3_aa: CASLGTSGRPGTDTQYF
v_call: TRBV6-6; cdr3_aa: CASSPAGENEKLFF
v_call: TRBV27; cdr3_aa: CASSLTGSDGYTF
v_call: TRBV5-6; cdr3_aa: CASSLATGVETQYF
v_call: TRBV28; cdr3_aa: CASFPGVGEKLFF
v_call: TRBV11-3; cdr3_aa: CASSLQGQGTGELFF
v_call: TRBV11-2; cdr3_aa: CASSSTGVSNQPQHF
v_call: TRBV28; cdr3_aa: CASSLAPPHRLGFYEQYF
v_call: TRBV10-3; cdr3_aa: CAISQGLKSYEQYF
v_call: TRBV19; cdr3_aa: CASSMAGAYEQFF